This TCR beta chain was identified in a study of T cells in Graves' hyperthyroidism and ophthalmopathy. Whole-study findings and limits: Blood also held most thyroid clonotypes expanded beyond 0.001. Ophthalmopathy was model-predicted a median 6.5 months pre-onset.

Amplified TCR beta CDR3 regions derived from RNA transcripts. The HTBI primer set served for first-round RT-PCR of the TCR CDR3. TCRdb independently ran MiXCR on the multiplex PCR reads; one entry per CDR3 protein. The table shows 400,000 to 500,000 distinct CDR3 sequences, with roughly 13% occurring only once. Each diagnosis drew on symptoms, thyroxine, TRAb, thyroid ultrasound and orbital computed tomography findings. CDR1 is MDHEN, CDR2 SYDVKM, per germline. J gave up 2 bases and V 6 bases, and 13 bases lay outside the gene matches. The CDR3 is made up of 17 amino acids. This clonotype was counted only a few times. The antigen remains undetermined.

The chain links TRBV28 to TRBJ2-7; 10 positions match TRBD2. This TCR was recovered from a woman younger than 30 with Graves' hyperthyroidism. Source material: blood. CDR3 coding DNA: TGTGCCAGCAGAAACTGGTTGGAGGGGACTAGCGCCTACGAGCAGTACTTC. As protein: CASRNWLEGTSAYEQYF.